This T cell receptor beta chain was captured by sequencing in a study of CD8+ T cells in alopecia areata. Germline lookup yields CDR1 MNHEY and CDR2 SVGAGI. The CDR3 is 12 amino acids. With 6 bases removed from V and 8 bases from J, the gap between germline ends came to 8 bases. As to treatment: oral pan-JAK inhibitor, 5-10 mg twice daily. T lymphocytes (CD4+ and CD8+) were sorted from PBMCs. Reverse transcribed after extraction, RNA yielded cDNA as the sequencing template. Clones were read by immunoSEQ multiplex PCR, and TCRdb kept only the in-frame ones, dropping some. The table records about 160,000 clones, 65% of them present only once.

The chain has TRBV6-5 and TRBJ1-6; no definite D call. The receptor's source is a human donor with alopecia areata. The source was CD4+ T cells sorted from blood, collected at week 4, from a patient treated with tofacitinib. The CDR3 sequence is CASRLTDSPLHF. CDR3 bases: TGTGCCAGCAGACTTACAGATTCACCCCTCCACTTT.